This is a list of T cell receptor beta chains from one sample in a study. From the 5' RACE reads, TCRdb called clonotypes with MiXCR, one entry per CDR3 protein. The repertoire consists of some 9,000 distinct CDR3 sequences, with approximately 46% occurring once and the leading ten covering about 3%. The sequenced material came from Tregs sorted from a lymph node. All receptors derive from a female donor with breast cancer. Each CDR3 is given with its conserved first and last residue. A D gene is named only where the DNA matches it firmly. The listing skips clone size in some rows; elsewhere it reads once, few, many or a size class.

j_gene | d_gene | abundance | v_gene | CDR3aa | CDR3nt
TRBJ2-7 | - | - | TRBV7-6 | CVSSRTTSGSYEQYF | TGTGTCAGCAGCCGGACTACTTCAGGGTCCTACGAGCAGTACTTC
TRBJ1-3 | - | - | TRBV4-1 | CASSQFGGDSGNTIYF | TGCGCCAGCAGCCAATTCGGGGGGGACTCTGGAAACACCATATATTTT
TRBJ1-2 | - | - | TRBV5-4 | CASSIGDGYTF | TGTGCCAGCAGCATCGGGGATGGCTACACCTTC
TRBJ2-1 | TRBD2 | - | TRBV12-3/TRBV12-4 | CASSDGGSSYNEQFF | TGTGCCAGCAGTGACGGGGGGAGCTCCTACAATGAGCAGTTCTTC
TRBJ1-6 | TRBD1 | - | TRBV11-3 | CASSLSTGDNSPLHF | TGTGCCAGCAGCCTATCGACAGGGGATAATTCACCCCTCCACTTT
TRBJ2-1 | - | - | TRBV29-1 | CSVEGGQYNEQFF | TGCAGCGTTGAAGGGGGGCAGTACAATGAGCAGTTCTTC
TRBJ1-5 | - | - | TRBV30 | CAWSWRVRNQPQHF | TGTGCCTGGAGTTGGAGGGTCCGCAATCAGCCCCAGCATTTT
TRBJ1-5 | TRBD1 | few | TRBV10-3 | CAISEDRASNQPQHF | TGTGCCATCAGTGAGGACAGGGCAAGCAATCAGCCCCAGCATTTT
TRBJ2-4 | - | few | TRBV20-1 | CSARDELAKNIQYF | TGCAGTGCTAGAGATGAGCTAGCCAAAAACATTCAGTACTTC
TRBJ2-2 | - | - | TRBV4-1 | CASSQGRWNTGVLFF | TGCGCCAGCAGCCAAGGCCGGTGGAACACCGGGGTGCTGTTTTTT
TRBJ1-1 | TRBD1 | - | TRBV7-9 | CASSFRGQAEAFF | TGTGCCAGCAGCTTTAGGGGGCAGGCTGAAGCTTTCTTT
TRBJ2-7 | - | few | TRBV6-6 | CASSPTGSSYEQYF | TGTGCCAGCAGTCCAACAGGGTCCTCCTACGAGCAGTACTTC
TRBJ2-1 | - | few | TRBV7-3 | CASSLGVSSYNEQFF | TGTGCCAGCAGCTTAGGGGTTAGCTCCTACAATGAGCAGTTCTTC
TRBJ2-3 | TRBD2 | few | TRBV29-1 | CSVSLAGASSTDTQYF | TGCAGCGTTTCACTAGCGGGCGCATCTAGCACAGATACGCAGTATTTT
TRBJ1-6 | - | - | TRBV4-1 | CASSQGWGPPLHF | TGCGCCAGCAGCCAAGGGTGGGGCCCACCCCTCCACTTT
TRBJ2-1 | TRBD1 | few | TRBV10-2 | CASSEAGTGGIYNEQFF | TGCGCCAGCAGTGAGGCGGGGACAGGGGGAATCTACAATGAGCAGTTCTTC
TRBJ1-2 | TRBD1 | - | TRBV7-9 | CASSADRGYGYTF | TGTGCCAGCAGCGCGGACAGGGGCTATGGCTACACCTTC
TRBJ2-5 | - | - | TRBV20-1 | CSANQGAEETQYF | TGCAGTGCTAACCAGGGCGCGGAAGAGACCCAGTACTTC
TRBJ2-5 | - | - | TRBV5-6 | CASSHPTRGLQETQYF | TGTGCCAGCAGCCACCCCACGCGGGGACTCCAAGAGACCCAGTACTTC
TRBJ1-6 | - | once | TRBV30 | CAWTDGSPLHF | TGTGCCTGGACCGACGGCTCACCCCTCCACTTT
TRBJ2-7 | - | few | TRBV4-1 | CASSQATSPYEQYF | TGCGCCAGCAGCCAAGCTACTAGCCCCTACGAGCAGTACTTC
TRBJ2-1 | - | once | TRBV5-1 | CASRLVTVCNEQFF | TGCGCCAGCAGACTGGTTACAGTCTGCAATGAGCAGTTCTTC
TRBJ2-1 | TRBD2 | few | TRBV4-1 | CASSPAGSYNEQFF | TGCGCCAGCAGCCCAGCGGGATCCTACAATGAGCAGTTCTTC
TRBJ2-3 | TRBD2 | few | TRBV10-3 | CAIRNLAGDTDTQYF | TGTGCCATCAGAAACCTAGCGGGGGACACAGATACGCAGTATTTT
TRBJ1-3 | - | - | TRBV20-1 | CSARGQKNSGDTIYF | TGCAGTGCTCGCGGACAGAAGAACTCTGGAGACACCATATATTTT
TRBJ2-7 | - | few | TRBV7-9 | CASSLVSAEPFYEQYF | TGTGCCAGCAGCTTAGTGTCCGCGGAGCCCTTCTACGAGCAGTACTTC
TRBJ2-1 | - | few | TRBV7-8 | CASSLLEWNNEQFF | TGTGCCAGCAGCTTACTAGAATGGAACAATGAGCAGTTCTTC
TRBJ2-1 | - | few | TRBV12-3/TRBV12-4 | CASSSLVWARYNEQFF | TGTGCCAGCAGTTCCCTAGTGTGGGCGAGATACAATGAGCAGTTCTTC
TRBJ2-7 | TRBD1 | - | TRBV4-1 | CASSQVAGGYEQYF | TGCGCCAGCAGCCAAGTTGCAGGGGGCTACGAGCAGTACTTC
TRBJ2-2 | TRBD2 | - | TRBV5-1 | CASSKSGLAGYTGELFF | TGCGCCAGCAGCAAATCAGGACTAGCGGGATACACCGGGGAGCTGTTTTTT
TRBJ2-1 | - | - | TRBV20-1 | CSARERVISYNEQFF | TGCAGTGCTAGAGAGCGGGTAATCTCCTACAATGAGCAGTTCTTC
TRBJ2-1 | - | - | TRBV13 | CASSLIVNEQFF | TGTGCCAGCAGCTTAATAGTGAATGAGCAGTTCTTC
TRBJ2-7 | TRBD2 | once | TRBV27 | CASSPKIALAGSNYEQYF | TGTGCCAGCAGTCCTAAAATAGCACTAGCGGGGTCGAACTACGAGCAGTACTTC
TRBJ1-6 | - | - | TRBV7-9 | CASSHDGGADSPLHF | TGTGCCAGCAGCCACGACGGGGGGGCGGATTCACCCCTCCACTTT
TRBJ2-7 | - | - | TRBV6-1 | CASRDSVGSYEQYF | TGTGCCAGCAGAGACAGCGTCGGGTCCTACGAGCAGTACTTC
TRBJ2-4 | - | - | TRBV4-1 | CASSGPGGNKNIQYF | TGCGCCAGCAGTGGTCCCGGGGGAAACAAAAACATTCAGTACTTC
TRBJ1-5 | - | - | TRBV12-3/TRBV12-4 | CASSTSPSNQPQHF | TGTGCCAGCAGTACCTCCCCCAGCAATCAGCCCCAGCATTTT
TRBJ1-5 | TRBD1 | - | TRBV4-1 | CASSQTLGQPNQPQHF | TGCGCCAGCAGCCAAACCCTGGGACAGCCCAATCAGCCCCAGCATTTT
TRBJ1-2 | TRBD1 | - | TRBV7-3 | CASSPTGGGDYGYTF | TGTGCCAGCAGCCCAACAGGGGGCGGGGACTATGGCTACACCTTC
TRBJ2-7 | - | - | TRBV2 | CASRRAYEQYF | TGTGCCAGCAGGAGGGCCTACGAGCAGTACTTC
TRBJ1-1 | - | - | TRBV6-5 | CASRTNTGYTEAFF | TGTGCCAGCAGGACCAACACAGGGTACACCGAAGCTTTCTTT
TRBJ2-7 | TRBD1 | few | TRBV7-9 | CASSPADRAPYEQYF | TGTGCCAGCAGCCCAGCGGACAGGGCCCCCTACGAGCAGTACTTC
TRBJ2-1 | - | - | TRBV20-1 | CSARWAGMEYNEQFF | TGCAGTGCTAGATGGGCTGGGATGGAATACAATGAGCAGTTCTTC
TRBJ2-7 | - | few | TRBV7-6 | CASSLGGVGAYEQYF | TGTGCCAGCAGCTTAGGGGGGGTTGGGGCCTACGAGCAGTACTTC
TRBJ2-1 | TRBD1 | few | TRBV5-1 | CASRTGGLPQFF | TGCGCCAGCCGCACAGGGGGCTTACCCCAGTTCTTC
TRBJ2-5 | TRBD2 | - | TRBV29-1 | CSADPPSGGSQETQYF | TGCAGCGCCGATCCACCTAGCGGGGGATCCCAAGAGACCCAGTACTTC
TRBJ2-1 | TRBD2 | - | TRBV20-1 | CTASFGLAGNEQFF | TGCACTGCTAGTTTTGGGCTAGCGGGAAATGAGCAGTTCTTC
TRBJ2-1 | - | few | TRBV27 | CASSFSTERNNEQFF | TGTGCCAGCAGTTTTTCGACAGAACGTAACAATGAGCAGTTCTTC
TRBJ2-2 | - | - | TRBV2 | CASSAGDNTGELFF | TGTGCCAGCAGTGCGGGTGATAACACCGGGGAGCTGTTTTTT
TRBJ2-7 | TRBD2 | - | TRBV5-1 | CASSFGTSEYEQYF | TGCGCCAGCAGCTTCGGGACTAGCGAGTACGAGCAGTACTTC
TRBJ2-7 | TRBD1 | - | TRBV20-1 | CSARRTGAYEQYF | TGCAGTGCTAGAAGGACAGGAGCCTACGAGCAGTACTTC
TRBJ2-5 | - | - | TRBV12-3/TRBV12-4 | CASIVGAGVGPETQYF | TGTGCCAGCATAGTTGGGGCTGGGGTCGGCCCAGAGACCCAGTACTTC